By sample fraction, the clone carrying this T cell receptor beta chain is medium-sized. Its antigen remains unknown. The germline gives CDR1 WSHSY, CDR2 SAAADI. The CDR3 spans 13 residues. V was pared by 1 base and J by 5 bases, with 8 bases between. Time point indicated: technical triplicate 1. Use was made of roughly 980,000 CD4+ or CD8+ T cells in sorted libraries. Sequencing of 15-18 subjects in each run yielded over 190 million TCR-beta sequences. TCRdb reprocessed the 5' RACE reads via MiXCR and lists one record per CDR3 protein. The sample carries about 24,000 distinct CDR3 sequences, over 10% recorded once. These data come from a study of neurological immune-mediated disorders. Findings and limits, study-wide: HTLV-1-associated myelopathy ranked highest for TCR clonal expansion and multiple sclerosis lowest, beneath healthy controls.

Sequenced: CD4+ T cells from blood. The chain couples TRBV10-2 to TRBJ2-5; no reliable D call. The sequence was obtained from a female donor with HTLV-1-associated myelopathy (HAM/TSP). CDR3 residues: CASSELPRETQYF. CDR3 in DNA: TGCGCCAGCAGTGAGTTGCCCCGGGAGACCCAGTACTTC.